What follows are 19 T cell receptor beta chains derived from one specimen sequenced in a study of patients and donors after allogeneic stem cell transplantation. A single record per CDR3 protein comes from TCRdb applying MiXCR to the RT-PCR reads. The sample lists over 350,000 distinct CDR3 sequences, roughly 16% occurring once. The sample consisted of blood, either unsorted or a sorted T cell fraction (not recorded which). These receptors were obtained from a human donor who was either an allogeneic HSCT recipient or a stem cell or donor lymphocyte infusion donor (not recorded which). It is not recorded whose cells these are; they may come from a transplant donor.

The gene calls are TRBV12-3 or TRBV12-4 and TRBJ2-1; D may be TRBD1 (6 bases). With 4 bases removed from V and 7 bases from J, the gap between germline ends came to 20 bases. This CDR3 has 16 amino acids. CDR3 in DNA: TGTGCCAGCAGTTACATCAGCCGCAGGGGTAAGAATGAGCAGTTCTTC. Translating it yields CASSYISRRGKNEQFF.

The gene calls are TRBV9 and TRBJ2-7, with D unclear. Per the germline V gene, CDR1 is SGDLS and CDR2 is YYNGEE. V was cut by 4 bases and J by 0 bases, with 11 bases left in between. This CDR3 has 14 amino acids. The CDR3, as DNA: TGTGCCAGCAGCACGACAACAGCCTCCTACGAGCAGTACTTC. This sequence encodes CASSTTTASYEQYF.

This clonotype was seen more than once but under ten times. The chain links TRBV9 to TRBJ2-1; possibly TRBD1 for D (6 bases). The germline gives CDR1 SGDLS, CDR2 YYNGEE. Trimming stripped 3 bases from V and 3 bases from J, with 13 bases between. The CDR3 has 15 amino acids. This chain's CDR3 is CASSAQGRSYNEQFF. As DNA, the CDR3 is TGTGCCAGCAGCGCACAGGGTAGGAGCTACAATGAGCAGTTCTTC. Supplemented by reference TRBV9 and TRBJ2-1, the full variable domain reads DSGVTQTPKHLITATGQRVTLRCSPRSGDLSVYWYQQSLDQGLQFLIQYYNGEERAKGNILERFSAQQFPDLHSELNLSSLELGDSALYFCASSAQGRSYNEQFFGPGTRLTVL.

This clonotype turned up a few times. The rearrangement links TRBV10-3 to TRBJ2-3, with 13 nucleotides matching TRBD2. Losses at the gene ends were 7 bases for V and 2 bases for J; bases not matched to a gene: 6. Germline values: CDR1 ENHRY, CDR2 SYGVKD. This CDR3 contains 16 residues. CDR3 in amino acids: CAITRLAGGTTDTQYF. In DNA form, the CDR3 reads TGTGCCATCACTCGACTAGCGGGGGGTACCACAGATACGCAGTATTTT.

The chain's CDR3 is CASSQFDRGEQYF. The CDR3 DNA reads TGTGCCAGCAGCCAATTCGACAGAGGAGAGCAGTACTTC. This chain connects TRBV4-2 to TRBJ2-7; D is perhaps TRBD1 (5 bases). Germline V CDR1 and CDR2: LGHNA, YNFKEQ. The CDR3 has 13 amino acids. V was clipped by 2 bases and J by 7 bases, with 12 bases between them.

This chain connects TRBV11-2 to TRBJ1-6; the D gene is possibly TRBD1 (6 bases). CDR3 size: 14 residues. V was trimmed by 2 bases and J by 10 bases, leaving 12 bases between them. CDR1 SGHAT and CDR2 FQNNGV come from the germline V gene. The CDR3 DNA sequence: TGTGCCAGCAGCTTACTCACAGGGAACTCACCCCTCCACTTT. Amino acids: CASSLLTGNSPLHF.

The chain joins TRBV2 to TRBJ2-2, with D hard to call. The germline V gene encodes CDR1 SNHLY and CDR2 FYNNEI. The V end lost 2 bases, the J end lost 4 bases, and 17 bases lay between the germline ends. The CDR3 is made up of 17 amino acids. CDR3 amino acids: CASSERYRISATGELFF. The CDR3 DNA reads as TGTGCCAGCAGTGAACGCTATCGAATCTCCGCCACCGGGGAGCTGTTTTTT.

The J gene is TRBJ2-6, the V gene TRBV9; 10 bases align to TRBD2. CDR1 and CDR2 from the germline V gene are SGDLS and YYNGEE. The V gene end was trimmed by 4 bases and the J gene end by 3 bases; junction bases not matched to a gene: 16. CDR3 length: 20 amino acids. CDR3 amino acids: CASSPRTSGNFGFGANVLTF. For the CDR3, the DNA is TGTGCCAGCAGCCCACGGACTAGCGGCAATTTCGGGTTTGGGGCCAACGTCCTGACTTTC.

The CDR3 DNA sequence: TGTGCCAGTTGGGGACCGGAGAACTATGGCTACACCTTC. Translated, it gives CASWGPENYGYTF. The chain links TRBV2 to TRBJ1-2; TRBD1 is a possible D gene (5 bases). Per the germline V gene, CDR1 is SNHLY and CDR2 is FYNNEI. V was trimmed by 9 bases and J by 2 bases, leaving 13 bases between them. CDR3 length equals 13 residues.

V usage is TRBV7-2 and J usage is TRBJ1-2; D perhaps matches TRBD1 (5 bases). CDR3 length: 13 amino acids. V was clipped by 4 bases and J by 6 bases, with 12 bases between them. CDR1 is SGHTA, CDR2 FQGNSA, per germline. CDR3 amino acids: CASSSRERNGYTF. The CDR3 DNA follows: TGTGCCAGCAGCTCCAGGGAAAGGAATGGCTACACCTTC.

The V call is TRBV4-1, the J call TRBJ2-5, with D perhaps assigned TRBD1 or TRBD2 (5 bases each). The CDR3 totals 14 residues. V dropped 1 base and J dropped 5 bases, with 11 bases sitting between them. CDR1 and CDR2 (germline): MGHRA, YSYEKL. CDR3 DNA: TGCGCCAGCAGCCAAGGAGGGGTAAGGGAGACCCAGTACTTC. Its protein is CASSQGGVRETQYF.

This clonotype has only a few counts. This chain connects TRBV28 to TRBJ2-7; possibly TRBD1 or TRBD2 for D (5 bases each). Germline-derived CDR1 and CDR2 are MDHEN and SYDVKM. The CDR3 spans 15 residues. V was shortened by 7 bases and J by 1 base, with 17 bases between the two germline ends. For the CDR3, the DNA is TGTGCCAGCACCAGAGGGGACCTTGGGTCCTACGAGCAGTACTTC. This gives the protein CASTRGDLGSYEQYF.

This clonotype was seen ten or more times. The chain links TRBV10-3 to TRBJ1-5; unclear D gene. Germline loops: CDR1 ENHRY, CDR2 SYGVKD. V was pared by 3 bases and J by 5 bases, with 8 bases between. This CDR3 spans 13 amino acids. As DNA, the CDR3 is TGTGCCATCAGTGAAATAGCGGATCAGCCCCAGCATTTT. This codes for CAISEIADQPQHF.

This clonotype was picked up a small number of times. The chain uses TRBV6-7 and TRBJ2-7; 8 nucleotides line up with TRBD1. TRBV6-7 is an ORF, and what it does is uncertain. V shed 0 bases and J 5 bases; nucleotides not matched to a gene: 0. The CDR3 extends over 13 amino acids. The CDR3 loop reads CASSYSDRDEQYF. The CDR3 nucleotides are TGTGCCAGCAGTTACTCGGACAGGGACGAGCAGTACTTC.

The chain joins TRBV14 to TRBJ2-7; TRBD2 might be the D (5 bases). The CDR3 is 14 residues long. V dropped 4 bases and J dropped 2 bases, with 12 bases sitting between them. Germline values: CDR1 SGHDN, CDR2 FVKESK. CDR3 region: CASSPWSGAYEQYF. In nucleotides, the CDR3 is TGTGCCAGCAGCCCTTGGAGCGGAGCCTACGAGCAGTACTTC.

This chain uses TRBV5-1 with TRBJ2-1; D uncertain. The CDR3 totals 13 residues. CDR1 is SGHRS, CDR2 YFSETQ, per germline. V was pared by 3 bases and J by 13 bases, with 17 bases between. The CDR3 sequence is CASSSGPLVDQFF. In DNA, the CDR3 is TGCGCCAGCAGCTCAGGCCCCCTAGTGGATCAGTTCTTC. The full variable domain, with the rest looked up from reference TRBV5-1 and TRBJ2-1, is KAGVTQTPRYLIKTRGQQVTLSCSPISGHRSVSWYQQTPGQGLQFLFEYFSETQRNKGNFPGRFSGRQFSNSRSEMNVSTLELGDSALYLCASSSGPLVDQFFGPGTRLTVL.

This clonotype showed up many times. The gene calls are TRBV5-1 and TRBJ2-5; a weak D match, TRBD2 (5 bases). V shed 0 bases and J shed 5 bases, with 14 bases lying between them. CDR3 size: 15 residues. Germline V gene lookup returns CDR1 SGHRS and CDR2 YFSETQ. The CDR3 here is CASSLAGLAYETQYF. DNA for the CDR3: TGCGCCAGCAGCTTGGCGGGTCTAGCTTACGAGACCCAGTACTTC.

This clonotype was counted a few times. The rearrangement uses TRBV20-1 and TRBJ2-2; D is perhaps TRBD1 (6 bases). Trimming removed 5 bases from V and 8 bases from J, with 15 bases in between. Germline lookup yields CDR1 DFQATT and CDR2 SNEGSKA (reference sequence). The CDR3 length is 13 residues. CDR3 nucleotide sequence: TGCAGTGCTTCCGGGACAAAGGCGGGGGAGCTGTTTTTT. It translates to CSASGTKAGELFF.

The chain is built from TRBV10-3 and TRBJ2-7; 9 nucleotides agree with TRBD1. Per the germline V gene, CDR1 is ENHRY and CDR2 is SYGVKD. The CDR3 contains 15 residues. The V gene end was trimmed by 0 bases and the J gene end by 5 bases; junction bases not matched to a gene: 5. The CDR3 DNA follows: TGTGCCATCAGTGAGTCGGGACAGGGAGCGGACGAGCAGTACTTC. Translation gives CAISESGQGADEQYF.